This note documents a single T cell receptor (beta chain) sequence. In the source study's methods: The authors estimated nucleated cell counts from reference gene primer amplification. TCRdb's copy holds only in-frame clones and misses some; the assay was immunoSEQ multiplex PCR. V and J calls and clone size come straight from that table; D and trimming were deduced from the DNA. The table lists fewer than 250,000 clones, approximately 81% of them singletons. The CDR3 contains 12 residues. Trimming removed 6 bases at V and 8 bases at J, with 13 bases between. Germline V gene data show CDR1 as SEHNR and CDR2 as FQNEAQ (reference sequence). These data originate in a study of blood T cell repertoires in COVID-19. At the level of the study: The United States, Italy and Spain provided the acute and convalescent COVID-19 samples. PBMCs, B-cell-depleted T cells, or T cells provided the cDNA or gDNA that made up the material.

The V and J genes are TRBV7-9 and TRBJ1-2; no clear D gene. This clonotype was obtained from a woman older than 75 with acute or convalescent COVID-19. The sequencing input was peripheral blood. The CDR3 region is CASRRGEEGYTF. CDR3 bases: TGTGCCAGCAGACGGGGAGAGGAGGGCTACACCTTC.